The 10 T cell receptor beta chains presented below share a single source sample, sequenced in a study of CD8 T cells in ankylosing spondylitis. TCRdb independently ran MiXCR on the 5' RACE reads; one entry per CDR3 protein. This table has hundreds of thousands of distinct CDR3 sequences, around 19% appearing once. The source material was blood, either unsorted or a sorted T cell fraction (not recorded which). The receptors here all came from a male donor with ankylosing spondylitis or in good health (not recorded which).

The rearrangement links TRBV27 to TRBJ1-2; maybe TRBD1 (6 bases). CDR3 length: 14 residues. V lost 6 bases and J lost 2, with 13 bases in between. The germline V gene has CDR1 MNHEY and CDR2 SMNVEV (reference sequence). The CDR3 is CASRQQGLNYGYTF. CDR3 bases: TGTGCCAGCAGGCAACAGGGATTAAACTATGGCTACACCTTC.

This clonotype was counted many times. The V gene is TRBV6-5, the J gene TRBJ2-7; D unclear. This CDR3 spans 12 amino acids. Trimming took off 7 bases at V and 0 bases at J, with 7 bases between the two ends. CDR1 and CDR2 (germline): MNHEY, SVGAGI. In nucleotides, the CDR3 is TGTGCCAGCACGCAGAGCTCCTACGAGCAGTACGTC. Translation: CASTQSSYEQYV.

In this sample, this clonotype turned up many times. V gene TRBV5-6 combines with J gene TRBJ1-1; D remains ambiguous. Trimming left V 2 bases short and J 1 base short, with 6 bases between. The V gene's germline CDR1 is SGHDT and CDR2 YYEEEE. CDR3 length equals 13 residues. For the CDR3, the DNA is TGTGCCAGCAGCTTACAGCGGAACACTGAAGCTTTCTTT. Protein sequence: CASSLQRNTEAFF.

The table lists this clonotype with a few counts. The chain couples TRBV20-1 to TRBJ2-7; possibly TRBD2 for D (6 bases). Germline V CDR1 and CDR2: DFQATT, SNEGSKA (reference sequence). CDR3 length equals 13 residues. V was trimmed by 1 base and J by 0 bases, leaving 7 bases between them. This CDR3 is CSARAGASYEQYV. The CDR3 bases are TGCAGTGCTAGAGCGGGAGCCTCCTACGAGCAGTACGTC.

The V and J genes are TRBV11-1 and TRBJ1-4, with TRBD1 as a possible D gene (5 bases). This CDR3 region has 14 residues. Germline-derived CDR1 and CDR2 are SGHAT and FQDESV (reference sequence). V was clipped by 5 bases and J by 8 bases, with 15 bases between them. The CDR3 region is CASSPQGRKEKLFF. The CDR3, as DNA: TGTGCCAGCAGCCCGCAGGGAAGGAAGGAAAAACTGTTTTTT.

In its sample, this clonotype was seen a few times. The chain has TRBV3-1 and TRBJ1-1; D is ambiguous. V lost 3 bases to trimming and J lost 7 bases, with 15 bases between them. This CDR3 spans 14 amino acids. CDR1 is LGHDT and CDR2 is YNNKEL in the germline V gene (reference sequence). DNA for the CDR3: TGTGCCAGCAGCCAGGCCGGGATCGGGAGTGAAGCTTTCTTT. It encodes CASSQAGIGSEAFF.

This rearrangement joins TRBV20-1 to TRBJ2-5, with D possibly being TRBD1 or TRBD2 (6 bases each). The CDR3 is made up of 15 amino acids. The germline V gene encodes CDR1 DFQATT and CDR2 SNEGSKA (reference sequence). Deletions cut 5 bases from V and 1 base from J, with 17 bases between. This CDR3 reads CSAVSLQGGQETQYF. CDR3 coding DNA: TGCAGTGCTGTTTCCTTACAGGGAGGCCAAGAGACCCAGTACTTC.

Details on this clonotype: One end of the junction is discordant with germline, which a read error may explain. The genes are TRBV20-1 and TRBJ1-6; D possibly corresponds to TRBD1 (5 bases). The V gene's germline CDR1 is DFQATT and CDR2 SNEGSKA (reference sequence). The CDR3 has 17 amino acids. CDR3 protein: CCARDGAKSSYNSPLHF. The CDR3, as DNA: TGCTGTGCTAGAGATGGGGCCAAGAGCTCCTATAATTCACCCCTCCACTTT.

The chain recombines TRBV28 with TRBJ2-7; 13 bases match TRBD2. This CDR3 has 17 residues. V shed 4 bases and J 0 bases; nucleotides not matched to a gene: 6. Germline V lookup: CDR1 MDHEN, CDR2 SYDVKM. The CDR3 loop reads CASSSGTSGISSYEQYV. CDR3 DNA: TGTGCCAGCAGTTCCGGGACTAGCGGGATTAGCTCCTACGAGCAGTACGTC.

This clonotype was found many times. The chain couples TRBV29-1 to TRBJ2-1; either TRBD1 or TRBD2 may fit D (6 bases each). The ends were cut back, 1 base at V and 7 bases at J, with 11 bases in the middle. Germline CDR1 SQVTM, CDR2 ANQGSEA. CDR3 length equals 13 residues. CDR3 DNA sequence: TGCAGCGTTGAAGGGACTACAGGGAATGAGCAGTTCTTC. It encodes CSVEGTTGNEQFF.